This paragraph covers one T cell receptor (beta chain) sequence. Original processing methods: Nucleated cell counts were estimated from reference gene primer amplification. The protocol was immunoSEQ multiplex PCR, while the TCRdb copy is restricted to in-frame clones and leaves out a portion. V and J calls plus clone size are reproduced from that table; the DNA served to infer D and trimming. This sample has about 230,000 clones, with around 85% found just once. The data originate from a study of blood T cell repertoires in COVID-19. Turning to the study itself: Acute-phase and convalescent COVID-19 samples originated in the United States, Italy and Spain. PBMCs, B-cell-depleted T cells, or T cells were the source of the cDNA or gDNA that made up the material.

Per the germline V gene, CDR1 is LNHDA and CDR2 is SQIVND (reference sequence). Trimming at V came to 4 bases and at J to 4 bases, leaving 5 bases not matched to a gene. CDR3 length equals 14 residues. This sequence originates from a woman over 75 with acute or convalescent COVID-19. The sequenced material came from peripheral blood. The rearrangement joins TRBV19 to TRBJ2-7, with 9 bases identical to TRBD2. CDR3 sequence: CASSTIAGEYEQYF. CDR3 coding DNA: TGTGCCAGTAGTACCATAGCGGGGGAGTACGAGCAGTACTTC.